This T cell receptor (beta chain) emerged from a study of human thymus T cells. Assay: immunoSEQ multiplex PCR; the TCRdb copy retains only in-frame clones and omits some. The sample yields 40,000 to 45,000 clones, 85% to 95% seen once. The CDR3 contains 10 residues. Per the germline V gene, CDR1 is GTSNPN and CDR2 is SVGIG (reference sequence). V shed 5 bases and J shed 2 bases, with 3 bases lying between them. The chain links TRBV30 to TRBJ2-5; D is unclear. The source is a boy in the first two years of life with a congenital heart defect but otherwise immunologically healthy. The sample consisted of blood. CDR3 in amino acids: CAWAQETQYF. The DNA for the CDR3 is TGTGCCTGGGCACAAGAGACCCAGTACTTC.